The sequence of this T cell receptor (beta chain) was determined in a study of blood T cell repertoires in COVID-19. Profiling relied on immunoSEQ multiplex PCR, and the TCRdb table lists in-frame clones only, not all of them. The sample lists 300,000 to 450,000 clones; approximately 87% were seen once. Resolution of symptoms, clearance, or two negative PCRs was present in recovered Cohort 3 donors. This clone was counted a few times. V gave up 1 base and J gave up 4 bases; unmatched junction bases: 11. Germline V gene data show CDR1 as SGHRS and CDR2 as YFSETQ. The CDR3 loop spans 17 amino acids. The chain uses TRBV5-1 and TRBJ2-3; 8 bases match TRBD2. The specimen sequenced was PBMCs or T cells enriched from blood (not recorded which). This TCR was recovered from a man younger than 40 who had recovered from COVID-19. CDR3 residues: CASSLFLVAGLADTQYF. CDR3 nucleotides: TGCGCCAGCAGCTTGTTCTTAGTAGCGGGATTGGCAGATACGCAGTATTTT.